This is a list of T cell receptor beta chains from one sample in a study of T cell repertoires in cytomegalovirus infection. TCRdb re-called the reads through MiXCR, storing one row per CDR3 protein. In the table there are fewer than 700,000 distinct CDR3 sequences, approximately 24% of which are singletons. Sequenced: CD8+ T cells from PBMCs. These receptors originate from a human donor in good health (CMV status not recorded). Some clones in this sample may be carry-over from other donors' samples. The CDR3 runs from the conserved cysteine through the conserved F or W. A D gene is named only where the DNA matches it firmly. Size values are once, few and many counts, or a class for expanded clones, and some rows have none.

clone size	D gene	J gene	V gene	CDR3 protein	CDR3 DNA
NA	NA	TRBJ1-4	TRBV12-3/TRBV12-4	CASSFWSERAATNEKLFF	TGTGCCAGCAGTTTTTGGTCAGAACGGGCTGCAACTAATGAAAAACTGTTTTTT
once	TRBD1	TRBJ1-6	TRBV7-4	CASSLKGQGPSPLHF	TGTGCCAGCAGCTTAAAGGGACAGGGTCCATCACCCCTCCACTTT
few	TRBD2	TRBJ2-3	TRBV20-1	CSASSPGLAGYTTDTQYF	TGCAGTGCTAGCTCTCCGGGACTAGCGGGGTATACCACAGATACGCAGTATTTT
NA	NA	TRBJ1-1	TRBV10-3	CAARELNTEAFF	TGTGCCGCCAGGGAACTGAACACTGAAGCTTTCTTT
many	NA	TRBJ2-2	TRBV6-5	CASIHRTGELFF	TGTGCCAGCATTCACAGGACCGGGGAGCTGTTTTTT
NA	TRBD1	TRBJ2-3	TRBV28	CASSLELVGTGDTQYF	TGTGCCAGCAGTTTGGAGCTAGTGGGGACAGGAGATACGCAGTATTTT
NA	NA	TRBJ1-1	TRBV11-2	CASRAVGGNTEAFF	TGTGCCAGCAGAGCAGTGGGGGGGAACACTGAAGCTTTCTTT
few	TRBD2	TRBJ2-3	TRBV7-9	CASSSRTGGLAGGTQYF	TGTGCCAGCAGCTCCCGAACAGGGGGACTAGCGGGGGGTACGCAGTATTTT
many	NA	TRBJ2-2	TRBV7-8	CASSLPLGGDTGELFF	TGTGCCAGCAGCTTACCCCTCGGGGGCGACACCGGGGAGCTGTTTTTT
many	NA	TRBJ2-4	TRBV28	CASSTEYQMIVQYF	TGTGCCAGCAGTACGGAGTACCAGATGATCGTTCAGTACTTC
few	NA	TRBJ2-5	TRBV23-1	CASSEQGKQETQYF	TGCGCCAGCAGTGAACAGGGAAAACAAGAGACCCAGTACTTC
many	NA	TRBJ2-2	TRBV28	CASREGRYTGELFF	TGTGCCAGCAGAGAAGGACGGTATACCGGGGAGCTGTTTTTT
NA	TRBD1	TRBJ2-4	TRBV2	CASQGQGKNIQYF	TGTGCCAGCCAGGGACAGGGCAAAAACATTCAGTACTTC
few	TRBD2	TRBJ2-7	TRBV7-6	CATSGRGPEQYF	TGTGCCACCTCGGGGAGGGGCCCTGAGCAGTACTTC
few	NA	TRBJ1-2	TRBV29-1	CSADSVYGYTF	TGCAGCGCCGACAGTGTTTATGGCTACACCTTC
few	NA	TRBJ2-7	TRBV7-6	CASSSEFSYEQYF	TGTGCCAGCAGCTCTGAATTCTCCTACGAGCAGTACTTC
many	NA	TRBJ2-7	TRBV12-5	CASGLGPLHEQYF	TGTGCTAGTGGTTTGGGCCCCCTCCACGAGCAGTACTTC
many	NA	TRBJ2-3	TRBV7-6	CASSPADRPTDTQYF	TGTGCCAGCTCCCCCGCAGACAGACCCACAGATACGCAGTATTTT
NA	NA	TRBJ1-2	TRBV20-1	CSARGGEGYGYTF	TGCAGTGCTAGGGGGGGTGAGGGCTATGGCTACACCTTC
many	NA	TRBJ1-1	TRBV27	CASSRRGGTEAFF	TGTGCCAGCAGTCGCAGGGGAGGGACTGAAGCTTTCTTT
many	NA	TRBJ2-1	TRBV7-6	CASSSGLGQFF	TGTGCCAGCAGCTCGGGCCTAGGCCAGTTCTTC
NA	NA	TRBJ1-3	TRBV10-3	CAISVRQSGDTIYF	TGTGCCATCAGTGTTAGGCAGTCCGGAGACACCATATATTTT
NA	NA	TRBJ2-1	TRBV29-1	CSVGTLNEQFF	TGCAGCGTTGGGACTTTAAATGAGCAGTTCTTC
NA	NA	TRBJ1-4	TRBV6-5	CASSYSMGTVGEKLFF	TGTGCCAGCAGTTACTCGATGGGTACGGTGGGTGAAAAACTGTTTTTT
many	TRBD2	TRBJ2-2	TRBV7-8	CASSLPSSGGAPRVGELFF	TGTGCCAGCAGCTTACCCTCTAGCGGGGGAGCTCCTAGGGTCGGGGAGCTGTTTTTT
few	TRBD1	TRBJ2-2	TRBV7-7	CASSLGDRSNTGELFF	TGTGCTAGCAGCTTAGGGGACAGATCGAACACCGGGGAGCTGTTTTTT
many	NA	TRBJ2-1	TRBV7-9	CASSLDWVGDEQFF	TGTGCCAGCAGCTTAGACTGGGTTGGGGATGAGCAGTTCTTC